This T cell receptor beta chain stems from a study of graft-versus-host responses after intestinal transplantation. Looking at the study overall: Multivisceral, liver-intestinal, or isolated intestinal grafts were transplanted into recipients.

The count of this clone is one. The antigen is not known. Assay used: immunoSEQ multiplex PCR; TCRdb lists only in-frame clones, some missing. The data hold fewer than 85,000 clones, with around 82% observed a single time. There are 12 residues in the CDR3. The V gene lost 1 base and the J gene lost 5 bases, with 3 bases spanning the gap. CDR1 is GTSNPN, CDR2 SVGIG, per germline (reference sequence). Study-level results: Recipient marrow contained GvH clones, some of which appeared first in ileum or blood. Peak levels of circulating GvH clones tracked with early post-transplant HvG declines.

The chain is built from TRBV30 and TRBJ1-6; unclear D gene. The input for sequencing was unstimulated CD4+ T cells sorted from spleen or lymph node cells, taken before transplant. The receptor comes from a human donor who was the organ donor for an intestinal transplant. CDR3 sequence: CAWSADNSPLHF. CDR3 in DNA: TGTGCCTGGAGTGCAGATAATTCACCCCTCCACTTT.